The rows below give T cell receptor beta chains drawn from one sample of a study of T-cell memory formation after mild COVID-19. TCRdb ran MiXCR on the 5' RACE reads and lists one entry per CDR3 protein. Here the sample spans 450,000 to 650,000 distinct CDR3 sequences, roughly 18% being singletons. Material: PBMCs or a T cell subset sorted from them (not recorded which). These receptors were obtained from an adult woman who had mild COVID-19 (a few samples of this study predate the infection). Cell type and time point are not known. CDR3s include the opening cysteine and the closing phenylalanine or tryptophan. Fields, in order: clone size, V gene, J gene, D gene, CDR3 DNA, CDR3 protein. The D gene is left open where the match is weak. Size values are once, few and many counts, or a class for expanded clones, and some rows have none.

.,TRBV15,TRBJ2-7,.,TGTGCCACCAGCAGAGGAGTATCTGGGTTAGCCTACGAGCAGTACTTC,CATSRGVSGLAYEQYF
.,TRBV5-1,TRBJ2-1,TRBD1,TGCGCCAGCAGCTTCGACAGGGTCGCCTACAATGAGCAGTTCTTC,CASSFDRVAYNEQFF
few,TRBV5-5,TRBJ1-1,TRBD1,TGTGCCAGCAGCTTGGTGGGACAGTTGAACACTGAAGCTTTCTTT,CASSLVGQLNTEAFF
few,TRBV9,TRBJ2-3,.,TGTGCCAGCAGCGGCCAACCCTCGGGGGATACGCAGTATTTT,CASSGQPSGDTQYF
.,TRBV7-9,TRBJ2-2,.,TGTGCCAGCAGCCAACTGATCAACACCGGGGAGCTGTTTTTT,CASSQLINTGELFF
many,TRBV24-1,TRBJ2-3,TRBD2,TGTGCCACCAGTGATACTAGGACTAGCGGGAGCACAGATACGCAGTATTTT,CATSDTRTSGSTDTQYF
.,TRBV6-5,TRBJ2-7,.,TGTGCCAGCAGTTACGGGAGCGGCACCCGTCAAGTTAGCTCCTACGAGCAGTACTTC,CASSYGSGTRQVSSYEQYF
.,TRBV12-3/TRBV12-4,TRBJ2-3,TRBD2,TGTGCCAGCAGTCCGGGGACTAGCGGGAGGGCCCTCACAGATACGCAGTATTTT,CASSPGTSGRALTDTQYF
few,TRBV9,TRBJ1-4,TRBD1,TGTGCCAGCAGCAGGGGGCTAATGGTTGTCGGTGAAAAACTGTTTTTT,CASSRGLMVVGEKLFF
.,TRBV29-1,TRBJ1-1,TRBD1,TGCAGCGTCGACCTTCCCGGACAGGGGGCTGAAGCTTTCTTT,CSVDLPGQGAEAFF
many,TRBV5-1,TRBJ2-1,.,TGCGCCAGCGGGGGGTTGTCAGGGGACAATGAGCAGTTCTTC,CASGGLSGDNEQFF
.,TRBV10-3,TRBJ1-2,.,TGTGCCATCAGTGAGTCGCGGACCGGCGATGGCTACACCTTC,CAISESRTGDGYTF
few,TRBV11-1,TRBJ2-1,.,TGTGCCAGCAGCTTAGGGTTTAGTAACCATGAGCAGTTCTTC,CASSLGFSNHEQFF
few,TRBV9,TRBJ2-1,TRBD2,TGTGCCAGCAGCAATATAGCGGGGGGGTCTCTTTACAATGAGCAGTTCTTC,CASSNIAGGSLYNEQFF
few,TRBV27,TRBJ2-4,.,TGTGCCAGCAGTACGGGACCGGTAGCCAAAAACATTCAGTACTTC,CASSTGPVAKNIQYF
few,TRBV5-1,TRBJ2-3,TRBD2,TGCGCCAGCAGCTTGGTCTTAGCGGGAGATCACACAGATACGCAGTATTTT,CASSLVLAGDHTDTQYF
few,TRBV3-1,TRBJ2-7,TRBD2,TGTGCCAGCAGCCCCACTAGCGGGAGGGAAGGCGAGCAGTACTTC,CASSPTSGREGEQYF
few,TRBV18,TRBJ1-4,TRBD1,TGTGCCAGCTCACCTCCGGGACAGGGGATTCGAGAACTGTTTTTT,CASSPPGQGIRELFF
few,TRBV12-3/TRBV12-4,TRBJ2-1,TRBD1,TGTGCCAGCAGTATAGCCGGGACAGGCTACAATGAGCAGTTCTTC,CASSIAGTGYNEQFF
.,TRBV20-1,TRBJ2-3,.,TGCAGTGCTCTGGCTCAGGGAACAGATACGCAGTATTTT,CSALAQGTDTQYF
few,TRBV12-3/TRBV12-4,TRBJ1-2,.,TGTGCCAGCATTCTACCGGGCGGGATAGGCCCTAATCGGGGTGGCTACACCTTC,CASILPGGIGPNRGGYTF
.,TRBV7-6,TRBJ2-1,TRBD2,TGTGCCAGCAGCTTAAGGCGGGAGCTTCTCTTCTTC,CASSLRRELLFF
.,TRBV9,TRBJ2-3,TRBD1,TGTGCCAGCAGCGCCGGGACAGGGGGATTAACAGATACGCAGTATTTT,CASSAGTGGLTDTQYF
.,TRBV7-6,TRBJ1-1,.,TGTGCCAGCAGCACCCCAGGTAACACTGAAGCTTTCTTT,CASSTPGNTEAFF
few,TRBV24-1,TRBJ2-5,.,TGTGCCACCAGTGATGTCGGGGGCGGCCAGTACTTC,CATSDVGGGQYF
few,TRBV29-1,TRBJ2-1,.,TGCAGCGTTGAGGGGGTAGCGGATTCTTTCAATGAGCAGTTCTTC,CSVEGVADSFNEQFF
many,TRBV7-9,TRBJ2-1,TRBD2,TGTGCCAGCAGCTTAGGGGGACTAACCTACAATGAGCAGTTCTTC,CASSLGGLTYNEQFF
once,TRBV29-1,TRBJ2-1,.,TGCAGCGTTGAACCAAGGGGTTACAATGAGCAGTTCTTC,CSVEPRGYNEQFF
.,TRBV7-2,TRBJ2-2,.,TGTGCCAGCAGCTTAATGCCGGGATCCACCGGGGAGCTGTTTTTT,CASSLMPGSTGELFF
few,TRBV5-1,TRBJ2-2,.,TGCGCCAGCAGCTTGGGAGGGATTGACACCGGGGAGCTGTTTTTT,CASSLGGIDTGELFF
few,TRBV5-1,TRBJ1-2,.,TGCGCCAGCAGCCGAAACGGGGACCAGTATGGCTACACCTTC,CASSRNGDQYGYTF
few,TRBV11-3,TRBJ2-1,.,TGTGCCAGCAGCCTTGGGGGGGCACTATCCTACAATGAGCAGTTCTTC,CASSLGGALSYNEQFF
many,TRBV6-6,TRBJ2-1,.,TGTGCCAGCAGAGCTCGAGAGGATGGGGAGCAGTTCTTC,CASRAREDGEQFF
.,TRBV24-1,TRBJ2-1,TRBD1,TGTGCCACCAGTGATATCGACAGGGGGTTCAACAATGAGCAGTTCTTC,CATSDIDRGFNNEQFF
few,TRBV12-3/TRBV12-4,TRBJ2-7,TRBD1,TGTGCCAGCAGTTTAAGGGGACAGGGGGCCCGGCGGGTTTACGAGCAGTACTTC,CASSLRGQGARRVYEQYF
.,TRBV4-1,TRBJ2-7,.,TGCGCCAGCAGCCAAGATTTAGGGACTTCTAACTACGAGCAGTACTTC,CASSQDLGTSNYEQYF
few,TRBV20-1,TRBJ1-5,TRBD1,TGCAGTGCTAGACACAGCGGACAGGGTTCGTATAGCAATCAGCCCCAGCATTTT,CSARHSGQGSYSNQPQHF
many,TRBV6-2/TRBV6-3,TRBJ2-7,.,TGTGCCAGCACCCAGGGAGGATTCGGCACCTACGAGCAGTACTTC,CASTQGGFGTYEQYF
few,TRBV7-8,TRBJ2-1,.,TGTGCCAGCAGCACCCCACGAGATGAGCAGTTCTTC,CASSTPRDEQFF
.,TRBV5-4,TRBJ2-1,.,TGTGCCAGCAGCTTGAGGCTAGCGAAGGGGTACAATGAGCAGTTCTTC,CASSLRLAKGYNEQFF
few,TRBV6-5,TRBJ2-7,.,TGTGCCAGCAGTTACTCCGGGTTGGCCAACTACGAGCAGTACTTC,CASSYSGLANYEQYF
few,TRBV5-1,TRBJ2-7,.,TGCGCCAGCAGCCGCGCCGGGGCGGAAGTCCACGAGCAGTACTTC,CASSRAGAEVHEQYF
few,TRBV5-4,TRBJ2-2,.,TGTGCCAGCAGCTCCGACGTTGGGGAGCTGTTTTTT,CASSSDVGELFF
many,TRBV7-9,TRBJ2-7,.,TGTGCCAGCAGCTCCAGGGAAATCCTCCCCTACGAGCAGTACTTC,CASSSREILPYEQYF
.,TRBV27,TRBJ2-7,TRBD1,TGTGCCAGCAGCCCGGACAGGCTCTCCTACGAGCAGTACTTC,CASSPDRLSYEQYF
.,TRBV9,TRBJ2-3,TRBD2,TGTGCCAGCAGCGTAGTAGTGAGCGGGGGCACAGATACGCAGTATTTT,CASSVVVSGGTDTQYF
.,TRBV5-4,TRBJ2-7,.,TGTGCCAGCAGCCGCGATAACTACGAGCAGTACTTC,CASSRDNYEQYF
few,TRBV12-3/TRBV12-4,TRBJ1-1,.,TGTGCCAGCAGTCCCGCATACATTTCCTGGGAGGCGGTGGGCACTGAAGCTTTCTTT,CASSPAYISWEAVGTEAFF
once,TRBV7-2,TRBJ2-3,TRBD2,TGTGCCAGCAGCTTCGCGGTAGCGGGGGGAATCACAGATACGCAGTATTTT,CASSFAVAGGITDTQYF
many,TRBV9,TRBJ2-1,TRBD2,TGTGCCAGCAGCGTAGGGTCTAGCGGGAGGAATGAGCAGTTCTTC,CASSVGSSGRNEQFF
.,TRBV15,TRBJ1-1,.,TGTGCCACCAGCAGAGATCGGCCCGGGAACACTGAAGCTTTCTTT,CATSRDRPGNTEAFF
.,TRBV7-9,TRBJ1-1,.,TGTGCCAGCAGCTCCCCTCCACATAGTGTTGAAGCTTTCTTT,CASSSPPHSVEAFF
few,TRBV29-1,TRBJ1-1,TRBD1,TGCAGCGTTGAAGATGAGACAGGGGGAGTGAACACTGAAGCTTTCTTT,CSVEDETGGVNTEAFF
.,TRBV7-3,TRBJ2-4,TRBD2,TGTGCCAGCAGCTTAAACGACGGGACTAGCGGGGTTCGGTACTTC,CASSLNDGTSGVRYF
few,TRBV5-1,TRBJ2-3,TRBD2,TGCGCCAGCAGCTTGGAGGGACTAGCGGGAGGAGATACGCAGTATTTT,CASSLEGLAGGDTQYF